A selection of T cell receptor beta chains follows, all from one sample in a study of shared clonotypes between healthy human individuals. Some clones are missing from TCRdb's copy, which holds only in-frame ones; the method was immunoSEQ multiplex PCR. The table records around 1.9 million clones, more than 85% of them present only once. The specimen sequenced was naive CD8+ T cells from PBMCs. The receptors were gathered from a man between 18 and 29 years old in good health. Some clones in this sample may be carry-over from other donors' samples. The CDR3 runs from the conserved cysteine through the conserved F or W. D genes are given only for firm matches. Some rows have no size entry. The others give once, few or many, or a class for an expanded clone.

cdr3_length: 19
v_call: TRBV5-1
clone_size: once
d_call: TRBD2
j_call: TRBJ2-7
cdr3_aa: CASSLAVAGEGRGSYEQYF
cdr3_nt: TGCGCCAGCAGCTTGGCGGTAGCGGGAGAAGGAAGAGGATCCTACGAGCAGTACTTC

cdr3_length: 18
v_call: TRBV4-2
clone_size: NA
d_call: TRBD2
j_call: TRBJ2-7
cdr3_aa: CASSQAMGRMSGRGEQYF
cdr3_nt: TGTGCCAGCAGCCAAGCTATGGGACGGATGAGCGGGAGGGGCGAGCAGTACTTC

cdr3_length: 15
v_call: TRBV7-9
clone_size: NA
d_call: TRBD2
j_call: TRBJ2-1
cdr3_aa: CASSSLAGGLNEQFF
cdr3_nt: TGTGCCAGCAGCTCGCTAGCGGGAGGGCTCAATGAGCAGTTCTTC

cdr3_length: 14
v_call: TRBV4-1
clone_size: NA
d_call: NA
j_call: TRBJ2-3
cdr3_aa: CASSPTRGTDTQYF
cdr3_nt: TGCGCCAGCAGTCCTACTAGGGGCACAGATACGCAGTATTTT

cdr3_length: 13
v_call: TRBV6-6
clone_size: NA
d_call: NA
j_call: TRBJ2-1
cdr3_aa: CASGGTGYNEQFF
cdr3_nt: TGTGCCAGCGGTGGGACTGGCTACAATGAGCAGTTCTTC

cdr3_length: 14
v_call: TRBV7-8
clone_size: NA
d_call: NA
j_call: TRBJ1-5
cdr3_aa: CASEGGAGSQPQHF
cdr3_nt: TGTGCCAGCGAGGGGGGGGCCGGGAGCCAGCCCCAGCATTTT

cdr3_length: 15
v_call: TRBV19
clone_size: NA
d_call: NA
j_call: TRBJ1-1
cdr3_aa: CASSIVGGTNTEAFF
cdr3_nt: TGTGCCAGTAGTATTGTCGGCGGTACGAACACTGAAGCTTTCTTT

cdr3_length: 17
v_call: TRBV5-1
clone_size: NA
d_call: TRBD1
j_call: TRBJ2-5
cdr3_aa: CASSPPRTGAQQETQYF
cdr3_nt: TGCGCCAGCAGCCCACCCCGGACAGGCGCGCAGCAAGAGACCCAGTACTTC

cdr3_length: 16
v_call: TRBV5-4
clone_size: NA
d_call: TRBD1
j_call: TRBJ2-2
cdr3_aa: CASSRPGQGANGELFF
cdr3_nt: TGTGCCAGCAGCCGCCCGGGACAGGGGGCTAACGGGGAGCTGTTTTTT

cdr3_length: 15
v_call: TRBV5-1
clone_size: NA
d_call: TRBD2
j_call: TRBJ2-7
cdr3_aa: CASSSGLAGSYEQYF
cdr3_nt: TGCGCCAGCAGCTCGGGACTAGCGGGCTCCTACGAGCAGTACTTC

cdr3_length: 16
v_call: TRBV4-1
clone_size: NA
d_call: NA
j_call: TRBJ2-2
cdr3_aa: CASSQVLFDGTGELFF
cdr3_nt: TGCGCCAGCAGCCAAGTCCTGTTCGATGGGACCGGGGAGCTGTTTTTT

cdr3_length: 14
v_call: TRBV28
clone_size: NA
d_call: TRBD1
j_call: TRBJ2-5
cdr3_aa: CASSSWTGEETQYF
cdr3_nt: TGTGCCAGCAGTTCGTGGACAGGGGAAGAGACCCAGTACTTC